A single sample gave rise to the 32 T cell receptor beta chains below, sequenced in a study of blood T cell repertoires in COVID-19. Measured with immunoSEQ multiplex PCR; TCRdb has only the in-frame clones, and not every one. The table includes roughly 56,000 clones, approximately 83% detected once. The sequenced material came from peripheral blood. These receptor sequences come from a human donor in a cohort sampled during active COVID-19.

Here the CDR3 DNA reads TGTGCCAGCAGCCAAGAGGCGGTGCTCTCTGGAAACACCATATATTTT. It codes for CASSQEAVLSGNTIYF. This chain connects TRBV3-1 (or the pseudogene TRBV3-2) to TRBJ1-3; unclear D gene. This CDR3 has 16 amino acids. Germline V gene lookup returns CDR1 LGHDT and CDR2 YNNKEL (reference sequence). The V end lost 0 bases, the J end lost 0 bases, and 9 bases lay between the germline ends.

The genes are TRBV11-2 and TRBJ2-2, with D tentatively TRBD2 (5 bases). Germline-derived CDR1 and CDR2 are SGHAT and FQNNGV. V lost 6 bases, J lost 4 bases, and 12 bases lay in between. There are 14 residues in the CDR3. CDR3 sequence: CASSLERSTGELFF. In DNA form, the CDR3 reads TGTGCCAGCAGTCTCGAGCGGAGCACCGGGGAGCTGTTTTTT.

This chain uses TRBV3-1 (or the pseudogene TRBV3-2) with TRBJ1-4, with 8 nucleotides matching TRBD1. Germline-derived CDR1 and CDR2 are LGHDT and YNNKEL (reference sequence). V lost 4 bases and J lost 4; bases outside the gene matches: 2. This CDR3 contains 14 residues. In DNA form, the CDR3 reads TGTGCCAGCAGCCTAGGGACAGGTAATGAAAAACTGTTTTTT. Translation gives CASSLGTGNEKLFF.

The J gene is TRBJ2-7, the V gene TRBV11-2; D unclear. The CDR3 spans 13 residues. V lost 5 bases and J 6 bases, leaving 14 bases between the germline ends. Per germline, CDR1 SGHAT and CDR2 FQNNGV. CDR3 residues: CASSPPRSAEQYF. The CDR3 DNA sequence: TGTGCCAGCAGCCCCCCACGCAGTGCCGAGCAGTACTTC.

The chain recombines TRBV24-1 with TRBJ2-5; TRBD2 is a possible D gene (5 bases). The CDR3 has 14 amino acids. Germline CDR1 is KGHDR and CDR2 is SFDVKD. V was shortened by 4 bases and J by 3 bases, with 11 bases between the two germline ends. CDR3 nucleotide sequence: TGTGCCACCAGTGACCCAAGCGGCGAAGAGACCCAGTACTTC. Translation gives CATSDPSGEETQYF.

This clone showed up just a few times. The V and J genes are TRBV6-1 and TRBJ2-7; 11 nucleotides line up with TRBD2. Germline values: CDR1 MNHNS, CDR2 SASEGT. The CDR3 length is 15 residues. V trimming: 1 base; J trimming: 7 bases; junction bases outside the gene matches: 6. DNA for the CDR3: TGTGCCAGCAGTGAAGTAGATTTAGCGGGAGGGGAGCAGTACTTC. Translating gives CASSEVDLAGGEQYF.

As DNA, the CDR3 is TGTGCCAGCACTCGGGGGGTCCACACAGATACGCAGTATTTT. Its protein is CASTRGVHTDTQYF. The V and J genes are TRBV6-5 and TRBJ2-3; TRBD2 agrees at 7 bases. V lost 7 bases, J lost 2 bases, and 6 bases stayed unmatched. Looked up from germline, CDR1 is MNHEY and CDR2 is SVGAGI. This CDR3 spans 14 amino acids.

The CDR3 sequence: CASSRGNTNTEAFF. The CDR3 DNA reads TGTGCCAGCAGCCGAGGCAATACGAACACTGAAGCTTTCTTT. The gene calls are TRBV5-6 and TRBJ1-1, with D unclear. The V gene lost 4 bases and the J gene lost 1 base, with 11 bases spanning the gap. The germline V gene has CDR1 SGHDT and CDR2 YYEEEE. The CDR3 length is 14 residues.

The chain uses TRBV18 and TRBJ2-2; no clear D gene. This CDR3 comprises 14 residues. V was trimmed by 6 bases and J by 1 base, leaving 9 bases between them. Germline V gene sequence: CDR1 KGHSH, CDR2 LQKENI. The CDR3 loop reads CASSSSGNTGELFF. CDR3 in DNA: TGTGCCAGCTCCTCATCAGGGAACACCGGGGAGCTGTTTTTT. The full variable domain, rest sourced from reference TRBV18 and TRBJ2-2, is NAGVMQNPRHLVRRRGQEARLRCSPMKGHSHVYWYRQLPEEGLKFMVYLQKENIIDESGMPKERFSAEFPKEGPSILRIQQVVRGDSAAYFCASSSSGNTGELFFGEGSRLTVL.

V usage is TRBV7-2 and J usage is TRBJ2-5, with 10 nucleotides matching TRBD1. V shed 5 bases, J shed 3 bases, and the junction held 6 bases outside the gene matches. This CDR3 spans 15 amino acids. Germline assignment: CDR1 SGHTA and CDR2 FQGNSA. The CDR3 here is CASSPDRGTEETQYF. Written as DNA, the CDR3 is TGTGCCAGCAGCCCGGACAGGGGGACCGAAGAGACCCAGTACTTC.

V usage is TRBV4-2 and J usage is TRBJ2-2, with a possible D match to TRBD2 (6 bases). CDR3 length: 19 amino acids. The V gene's germline CDR1 is LGHNA and CDR2 YNFKEQ. Trimming pared 0 bases from V and 1 base from J, leaving 18 bases between. The CDR3, as DNA: TGTGCCAGCAGCCAAGATCGGGGCTTAGCGGCCTTGAACACCGGGGAGCTGTTTTTT. Its translation is CASSQDRGLAALNTGELFF.

The chain links TRBV28 to TRBJ1-4; 12 bases are shared with TRBD1. This CDR3 contains 18 residues. Germline trimming cut 7 bases from V and 7 bases from J; bases unmatched to any gene: 16. Germline CDR1 and CDR2: MDHEN and SYDVKM. In DNA, the CDR3 is TGTGCCAGCAACGAACCGGGACAGGGGGCATTTGGATTTGAAAAACTGTTTTTT. Amino acid sequence: CASNEPGQGAFGFEKLFF.

This sequence joins TRBV5-1 and TRBJ1-3; 8 nucleotides agree with TRBD1. V was pared by 2 bases and J by 8 bases, with 6 bases of the junction left unmatched. Germline V lookup: CDR1 SGHRS, CDR2 YFSETQ. This CDR3 has 14 residues. The CDR3 nucleotides are TGCGCCAGCAGCTTAACCGGGACAGGCGACACCATATATTTT. Translated, it gives CASSLTGTGDTIYF. Looking up the rest from reference TRBV5-1 and TRBJ1-3 gives the full variable domain: KAGVTQTPRYLIKTRGQQVTLSCSPISGHRSVSWYQQTPGQGLQFLFEYFSETQRNKGNFPGRFSGRQFSNSRSEMNVSTLELGDSALYLCASSLTGTGDTIYFGEGSWLTVV.

The J gene is TRBJ2-1, the V gene TRBV23-1; a possible D gene is TRBD2 (7 bases). TRBV23-1 falls under the ORF class, with uncertain function. The CDR3 extends over 19 amino acids. V shed 3 bases and J shed 0 bases, with 21 bases lying between them. CDR3 nucleotides: TGCGCCAGCAGTCACAGGGTACGGCGGGGGCGTTCCTCCTACAATGAGCAGTTCTTC. Protein sequence: CASSHRVRRGRSSYNEQFF.

The chain carries TRBV7-2 and TRBJ1-4, with D tentatively TRBD1 (6 bases). Trimming took 5 bases from V and 0 from J, leaving 10 bases between them. CDR1 SGHTA and CDR2 FQGNSA come from the germline V gene. The CDR3 has 15 residues. The CDR3 DNA reads as TGTGCCAGCAGCCCCCGGACAGCAACTAATGAAAAACTGTTTTTT. This sequence encodes CASSPRTATNEKLFF.

The rearrangement uses TRBV5-1 and TRBJ2-7; D unclear. The CDR3 extends over 13 amino acids. Trimming left V 0 bases short and J 1 base short, with 5 bases between. Germline V CDR1 and CDR2: SGHRS, YFSETQ. The CDR3 DNA is TGCGCCAGCAGCTTGGTAGAGTCCTACGAGCAGTACTTC. Protein sequence: CASSLVESYEQYF.

This sequence joins TRBV7-2 and TRBJ2-5; 9 nucleotides align to TRBD1. Germline lookup yields CDR1 SGHTA and CDR2 FQGNSA. CDR3 length: 16 amino acids. V shed 1 base and J 5 bases; nucleotides not matched to a gene: 8. The CDR3: CASSLVTTGGGETQYF. CDR3 DNA sequence: TGTGCCAGCAGCTTAGTGACCACAGGGGGCGGGGAGACCCAGTACTTC.

This clone was detected only once. This chain uses TRBV18 with TRBJ1-3; unclear D gene. Germline V gene lookup returns CDR1 KGHSH and CDR2 LQKENI. V lost 2 bases and J lost 4, with 9 bases in between. The CDR3 is 14 amino acids. CDR3 in amino acids: CASSPNFEGNTIYF. The CDR3 DNA sequence: TGTGCCAGCTCACCAAACTTCGAGGGAAACACCATATATTTT.

The rearrangement joins TRBV28 to TRBJ1-2, with D tentatively TRBD1 (6 bases). V lost 3 bases and J 3 bases, leaving 11 bases between the germline ends. Germline CDR1 is MDHEN and CDR2 is SYDVKM. This CDR3 has 14 amino acids. The CDR3 DNA follows: TGTGCCAGCAGTTTCGAGGCAGGGGACTATGGCTACACCTTC. This gives the protein CASSFEAGDYGYTF.

The genes are TRBV25-1 and TRBJ1-3; tentatively, D is TRBD1 (5 bases). The V and J ends lost 2 bases and 0 bases respectively, with 11 bases between them. CDR3 length equals 16 residues. CDR1 is MGHDK and CDR2 is SYGVNS in the germline V gene. CDR3 sequence: CASSETGGGSGNTIYF. DNA for the CDR3: TGTGCCAGCAGTGAAACGGGGGGGGGCTCTGGAAACACCATATATTTT.

The V and J genes are TRBV14 and TRBJ2-5, with 12 bases lining up with TRBD2. The CDR3 totals 18 residues. V gave up 1 base and J gave up 2 bases; unmatched junction bases: 8. CDR1 SGHDN and CDR2 FVKESK come from the germline V gene. CDR3 DNA sequence: TGTGCCAGCAGCCAAGTAAGGTCTAGCGGGAGGGAACAAGAGACCCAGTACTTC. It encodes CASSQVRSSGREQETQYF.

This clone has just a few counts. This chain links TRBV4-1 with TRBJ2-5; the match to TRBD2 covers 11 bases. The trim removed 4 bases at V and 7 bases at J, leaving 14 bases unmatched. Germline V gives CDR1 MGHRA, CDR2 YSYEKL. The CDR3 loop spans 17 amino acids. CDR3 DNA: TGCGCCAGCAGCCGGGGACTAGCGGATCTTACGGGAGGGACCCAGTACTTC. It codes for CASSRGLADLTGGTQYF.

V gene TRBV19 combines with J gene TRBJ2-1; TRBD2 matches 8 bases. J was trimmed by 12 bases and V by 4 bases; bases with no gene match: 8. The CDR3 is made up of 13 amino acids. Per the germline V gene, CDR1 is LNHDA and CDR2 is SQIVND (reference sequence). The CDR3 loop reads CASSSSGTMMQFF. The CDR3, as DNA: TGTGCCAGTAGTAGTAGCGGGACTATGATGCAGTTCTTC. The full variable domain, rest sourced from reference TRBV19 and TRBJ2-1, is DGGITQSPKYLFRKEGQNVTLSCEQNLNHDAMYWYRQDPGQGLRLIYYSQIVNDFQKGDIAEGYSVSREKKESFPLTVTSAQKNPTAFYLCASSSSGTMMQFFGPGTRLTVL.

The chain joins TRBV19 to TRBJ1-6; TRBD1 agrees at 8 bases. This CDR3 comprises 16 residues. The V and J ends lost 5 bases and 10 bases, in that order; junction bases with no gene match: 13. Germline V gene lookup returns CDR1 LNHDA and CDR2 SQIVND (reference sequence). The CDR3, as DNA: TGTGCCAGTAGTCTACTCTCCAGGGGGCCGGGGTCACCCCTCCACTTT. Encoded protein: CASSLLSRGPGSPLHF. The full variable domain, with the rest looked up from reference TRBV19 and TRBJ1-6, is DGGITQSPKYLFRKEGQNVTLSCEQNLNHDAMYWYRQDPGQGLRLIYYSQIVNDFQKGDIAEGYSVSREKKESFPLTVTSAQKNPTAFYLCASSLLSRGPGSPLHFGNGTRLTVT.

This chain links TRBV24-1 with TRBJ2-3; 9 bases are shared with TRBD2. This CDR3 region has 17 residues. Per germline, CDR1 KGHDR and CDR2 SFDVKD. Trimming removed 3 bases from V and 1 base from J; junction bases left unmatched: 7. In DNA form, the CDR3 reads TGTGCCACCAGTGATCCGGGTTGGACTAGCGGCACAGATACGCAGTATTTT. Translated: CATSDPGWTSGTDTQYF.

V and J are TRBV6-4 and TRBJ2-1; a weak D match, TRBD1 (6 bases). Per germline, CDR1 MRHNA and CDR2 SNTAGT. The ends were cut back, 4 bases at V and 9 bases at J, with 16 bases in the middle. The CDR3 has 14 residues. This CDR3 reads CASSAQQGRSEQFF. CDR3 in DNA: TGTGCCAGCAGTGCACAACAGGGTAGGAGTGAGCAGTTCTTC.

The chain recombines TRBV20-1 with TRBJ1-1, with unresolved D. CDR1 DFQATT and CDR2 SNEGSKA come from the germline V gene (reference sequence). This CDR3 is 11 amino acids long. Trimming left V 7 bases short and J 1 base short, with 7 bases between. As DNA, the CDR3 is TGCAGTGGTCGGGGGAACACTGAAGCTTTCTTT. It encodes CSGRGNTEAFF.

The rearrangement links TRBV2 to TRBJ2-5; tentative D call: TRBD1 (6 bases). The CDR3 sequence is 15 residues long. The V end lost 6 bases, the J end lost 1 base, and 15 bases lay between the germline ends. Per germline, CDR1 SNHLY and CDR2 FYNNEI. This CDR3 reads CASREITGSQETQYF. CDR3 nucleotides: TGTGCCAGCAGAGAGATCACAGGGAGCCAAGAGACCCAGTACTTC.

This chain links TRBV10-1 with TRBJ2-3, with 11 positions matching TRBD2. The CDR3 consists of 17 residues. V lost 3 bases and J lost 0; bases outside the gene matches: 5. Germline CDR1 and CDR2: WNHNN and SYGVQD (reference sequence). CDR3 in DNA: TGCGCCAGCAGTGATACTAGCGGGAGCATTAGCACAGATACGCAGTATTTT. Amino acids: CASSDTSGSISTDTQYF.

This clone was observed a few times. V usage is TRBV7-8 and J usage is TRBJ1-2; possible D gene TRBD1, 6 bases. This CDR3 is built from 14 residues. CDR1 is SGHVS and CDR2 is FQNEAQ in the germline V gene. The ends were cut back, 0 bases at V and 3 bases at J, with 8 bases in the middle. CDR3 sequence reads: CASSLAGQHYGYTF. The CDR3 DNA sequence: TGTGCCAGCAGCTTAGCAGGACAGCACTATGGCTACACCTTC.

The chain combines TRBV28 with TRBJ2-3; 9 bases fit TRBD2. J lost 11 bases, V lost 6 bases, and 18 bases had no gene match. The V gene's germline CDR1 is MDHEN and CDR2 SYDVKM. The CDR3 sequence is 16 residues long. The CDR3, as DNA: TGTGCCAGCAGGACACACGGTAGCGGGAGATTAGGGGAGCAGTATTTT. This encodes CASRTHGSGRLGEQYF.

DNA for the CDR3: TGCGCCAGCAGCCCCGGGACAGGGGTCTACGAGCAGTACTTC. Protein: CASSPGTGVYEQYF. The rearrangement joins TRBV5-1 to TRBJ2-7, with 10 positions matching TRBD1. The CDR3 sequence is 14 residues long. V gave up 4 bases and J gave up 3 bases; unmatched junction bases: 4. The germline V gene encodes CDR1 SGHRS and CDR2 YFSETQ.